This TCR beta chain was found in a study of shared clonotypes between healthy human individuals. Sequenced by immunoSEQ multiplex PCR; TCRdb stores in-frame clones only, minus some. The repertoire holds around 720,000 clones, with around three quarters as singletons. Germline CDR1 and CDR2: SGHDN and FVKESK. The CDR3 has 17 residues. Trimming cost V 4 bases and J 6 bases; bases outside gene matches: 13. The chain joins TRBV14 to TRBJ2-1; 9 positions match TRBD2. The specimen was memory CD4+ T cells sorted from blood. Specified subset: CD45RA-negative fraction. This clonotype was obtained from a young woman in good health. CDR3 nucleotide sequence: TGTGCCAGCAGCCGATACCAGGCGGGAGGGCTCCTCAATGAGCAGTTCTTC. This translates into CASSRYQAGGLLNEQFF.